The present TCR beta chain was sequenced within a study of shared clonotypes between healthy human individuals. Study-level findings and limits: Tissues were not sampled, only blood, and their repertoires likely differ.

A remark on this clone: The target antigen is unknown.

Some clones are missing from TCRdb's copy, which holds only in-frame ones; the method was immunoSEQ multiplex PCR. The sample shows about 460,000 clones, roughly 80% of them seen only once. The CDR3 sequence is 15 residues long. Per germline, CDR1 LNHNV and CDR2 YYDKDF (reference sequence). The chain has TRBV15 and TRBJ2-7, with 8 bases that match TRBD2. The assigned J gene may be wrong: the sequence end matches TRBJ2-1 better. Sequenced: PBMCs. The receptor's source is a woman aged 40 to 49 in good health. Some clones in this sample may be carry-over from other donors' samples. The CDR3 coding sequence is TGTGCCACCTCAGCGGGAGCTCTTTCTCGAAATGAGCAGTTCTTC. Translating it yields CATSAGALSRNEQFF.